This TCR beta chain comes out of a study of blood T cell repertoires in COVID-19. As for the study in general: The United States, Italy and Spain were the sources of the acute and convalescent COVID-19 samples. Nucleic acid was either cDNA or gDNA, and it came from T cells, B-cell-depleted T cells, or PBMCs.

Libraries were prepared by immunoSEQ multiplex PCR; TCRdb keeps only in-frame clonotypes and omits some of them. Among 85,000 to 90,000 clones listed, 65% to 80% were seen once. Trimming stripped 3 bases from V and 0 bases from J, with 6 bases between. The germline gives CDR1 SGHAT, CDR2 FQNNGV. This CDR3 spans 13 amino acids. The TCR originated in a man aged 65 to 79 with acute or convalescent COVID-19. The rearrangement uses TRBV11-2 and TRBJ2-7, with a tentative D call TRBD2 (5 bases). The sequenced material came from peripheral blood. CDR3 sequence reads: CASSFGLSYEQYF. Written as DNA, the CDR3 is TGTGCCAGCAGCTTCGGACTCTCCTACGAGCAGTACTTC.